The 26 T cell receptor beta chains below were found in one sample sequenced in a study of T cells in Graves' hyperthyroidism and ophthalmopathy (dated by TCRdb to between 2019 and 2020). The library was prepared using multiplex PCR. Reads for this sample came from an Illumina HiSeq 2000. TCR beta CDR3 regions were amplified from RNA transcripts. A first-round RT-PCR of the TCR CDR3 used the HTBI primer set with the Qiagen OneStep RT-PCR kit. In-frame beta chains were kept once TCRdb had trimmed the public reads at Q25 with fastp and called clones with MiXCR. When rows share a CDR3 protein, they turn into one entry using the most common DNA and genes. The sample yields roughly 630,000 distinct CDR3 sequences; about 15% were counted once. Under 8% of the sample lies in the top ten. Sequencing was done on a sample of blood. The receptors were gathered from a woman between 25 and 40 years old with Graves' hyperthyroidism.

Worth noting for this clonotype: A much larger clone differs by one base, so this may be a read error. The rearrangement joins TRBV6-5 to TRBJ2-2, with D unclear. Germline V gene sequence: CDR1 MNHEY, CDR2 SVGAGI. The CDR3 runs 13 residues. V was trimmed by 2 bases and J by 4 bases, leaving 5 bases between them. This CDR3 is CASSYLSTGELFF. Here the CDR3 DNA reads TGTGCCAGCAGTTACCTCAGCACCGGGGAGCTGTTTTTT.

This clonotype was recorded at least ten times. The CDR3 reads CASHSVGWATEAFF. The CDR3 DNA is TGTGCCAGCCATTCGGTCGGGTGGGCCACTGAAGCTTTCTTT. The chain uses TRBV6-1 and TRBJ1-1; D not certain. Between the trimmed V and J ends, which lost 8 bases and 4 bases, there was a span of 17 bases. The CDR3 length is 14 residues. Germline V gene sequence: CDR1 MNHNS, CDR2 SASEGT.

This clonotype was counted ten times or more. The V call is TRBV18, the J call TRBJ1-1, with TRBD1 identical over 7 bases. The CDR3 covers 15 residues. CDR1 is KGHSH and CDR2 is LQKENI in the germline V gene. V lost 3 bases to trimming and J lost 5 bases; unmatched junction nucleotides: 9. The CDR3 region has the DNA TGTGCCAGCTCACCCGCACGGACAGGTGGGACTGAAGCTTTCTTT. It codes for CASSPARTGGTEAFF.

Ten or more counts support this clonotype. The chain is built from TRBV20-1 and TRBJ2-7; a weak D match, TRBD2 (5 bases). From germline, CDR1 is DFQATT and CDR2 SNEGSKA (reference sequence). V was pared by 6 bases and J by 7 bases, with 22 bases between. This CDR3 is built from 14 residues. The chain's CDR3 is CSARSGSPLEEQYF. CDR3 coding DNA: TGCAGTGCAAGAAGCGGTAGCCCTCTAGAGGAGCAGTACTTC.

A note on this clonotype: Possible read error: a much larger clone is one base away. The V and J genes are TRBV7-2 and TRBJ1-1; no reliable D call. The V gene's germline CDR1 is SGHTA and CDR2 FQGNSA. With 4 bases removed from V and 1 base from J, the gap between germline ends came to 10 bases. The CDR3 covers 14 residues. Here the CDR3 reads CASSSALWNTEAFF. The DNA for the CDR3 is TGTGCCAGCAGCTCAGCGCTCTGGAACACTGAAGCTTTCTTT.

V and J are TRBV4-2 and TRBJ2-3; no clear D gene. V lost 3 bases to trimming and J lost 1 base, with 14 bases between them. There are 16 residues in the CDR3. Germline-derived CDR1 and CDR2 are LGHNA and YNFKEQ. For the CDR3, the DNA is TGTGCCAGCAGCCACCATAACGGGCCCGGCACAGATACGCAGTATTTT. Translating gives CASSHHNGPGTDTQYF.

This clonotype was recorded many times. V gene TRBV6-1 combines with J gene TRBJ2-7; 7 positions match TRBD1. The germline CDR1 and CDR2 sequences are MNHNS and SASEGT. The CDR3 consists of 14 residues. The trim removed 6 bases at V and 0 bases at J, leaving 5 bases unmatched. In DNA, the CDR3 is TGTGCCAGCAGAGACACAGGGGACTCCTACGAGCAGTACTTC. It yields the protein CASRDTGDSYEQYF.

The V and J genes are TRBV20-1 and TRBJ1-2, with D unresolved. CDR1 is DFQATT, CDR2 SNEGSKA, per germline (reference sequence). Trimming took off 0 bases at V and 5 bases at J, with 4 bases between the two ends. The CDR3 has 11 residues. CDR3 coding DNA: TGCAGTGCTAGAGATAAATATGGCTACACCTTC. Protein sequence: CSARDKYGYTF.

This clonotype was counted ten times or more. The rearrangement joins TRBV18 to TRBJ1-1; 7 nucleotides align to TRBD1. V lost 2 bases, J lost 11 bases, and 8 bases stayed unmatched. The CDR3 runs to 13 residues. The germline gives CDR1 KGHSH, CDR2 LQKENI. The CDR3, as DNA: TGTGCCAGCTCACCAGGGTCGGCAGGGGGGGCTTTCTTT. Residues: CASSPGSAGGAFF.

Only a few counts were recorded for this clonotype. CDR3 nucleotide sequence: TGTGCCAGCAGACTAGCGGGAGAGTACGCAGATACGCAGTATTTT. Translating it yields CASRLAGEYADTQYF. The chain employs TRBV27 and TRBJ2-3; 11 nucleotides align to TRBD2. The trim removed 6 bases at V and 4 bases at J, leaving 6 bases unmatched. The CDR3 runs 15 residues. Germline V lookup: CDR1 MNHEY, CDR2 SMNVEV (reference sequence).

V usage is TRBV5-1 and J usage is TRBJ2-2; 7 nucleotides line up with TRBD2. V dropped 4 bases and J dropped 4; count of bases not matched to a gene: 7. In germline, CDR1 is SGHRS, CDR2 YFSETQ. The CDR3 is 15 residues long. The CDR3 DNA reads TGCGCCAGCAGCCTGTTTCGGGAGGCCACCGGGGAGCTGTTTTTT. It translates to CASSLFREATGELFF.

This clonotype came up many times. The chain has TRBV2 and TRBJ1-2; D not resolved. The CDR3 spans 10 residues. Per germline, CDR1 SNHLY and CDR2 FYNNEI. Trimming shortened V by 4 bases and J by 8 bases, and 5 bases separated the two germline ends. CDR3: CASSGSGYTF. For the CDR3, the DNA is TGTGCCAGCAGTGGCTCGGGCTACACCTTC.

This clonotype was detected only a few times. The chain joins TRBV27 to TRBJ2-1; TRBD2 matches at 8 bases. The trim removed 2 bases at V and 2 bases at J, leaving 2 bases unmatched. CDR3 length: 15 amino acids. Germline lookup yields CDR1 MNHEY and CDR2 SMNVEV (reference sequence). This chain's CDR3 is CASSLERGTYNEQFF. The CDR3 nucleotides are TGTGCCAGCAGTTTAGAGCGGGGGACCTACAATGAGCAGTTCTTC.

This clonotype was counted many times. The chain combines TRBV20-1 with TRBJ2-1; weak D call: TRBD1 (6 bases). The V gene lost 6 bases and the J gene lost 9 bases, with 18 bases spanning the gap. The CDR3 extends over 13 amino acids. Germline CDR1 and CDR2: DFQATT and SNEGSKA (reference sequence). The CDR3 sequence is CSARDSGTPEQFF. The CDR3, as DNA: TGCAGTGCCCGGGATTCTGGGACACCTGAGCAGTTCTTC.

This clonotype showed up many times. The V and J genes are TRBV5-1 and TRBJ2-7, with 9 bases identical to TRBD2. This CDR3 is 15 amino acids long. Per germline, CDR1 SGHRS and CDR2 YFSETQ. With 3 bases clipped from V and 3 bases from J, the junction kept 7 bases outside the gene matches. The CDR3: CASSWTSDLGYEQYF. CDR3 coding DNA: TGCGCCAGCAGCTGGACTAGCGATCTGGGCTACGAGCAGTACTTC.

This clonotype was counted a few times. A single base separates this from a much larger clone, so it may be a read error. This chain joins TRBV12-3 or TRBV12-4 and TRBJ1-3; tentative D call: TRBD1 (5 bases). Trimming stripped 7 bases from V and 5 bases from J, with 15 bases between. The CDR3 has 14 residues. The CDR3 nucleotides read TGTGCCAGCACCACAGGACATAGTAGAAACACCATATATTTT. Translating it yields CASTTGHSRNTIYF.

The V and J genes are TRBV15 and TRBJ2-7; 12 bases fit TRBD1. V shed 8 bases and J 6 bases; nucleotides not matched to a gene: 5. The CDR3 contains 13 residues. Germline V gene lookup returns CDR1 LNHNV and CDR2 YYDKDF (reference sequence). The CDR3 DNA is TGTGCCACCTCCGGGACAGGGGGCAGCGAGCAGTACTTC. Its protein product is CATSGTGGSEQYF.

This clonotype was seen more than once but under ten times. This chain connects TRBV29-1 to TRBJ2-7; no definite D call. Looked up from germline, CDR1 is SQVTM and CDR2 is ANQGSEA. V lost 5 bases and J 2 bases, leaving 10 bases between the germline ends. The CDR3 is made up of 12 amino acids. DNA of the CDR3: TGCAGCGTTATGGAGACGACCTACGAGCAGTACTTC. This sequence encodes CSVMETTYEQYF.

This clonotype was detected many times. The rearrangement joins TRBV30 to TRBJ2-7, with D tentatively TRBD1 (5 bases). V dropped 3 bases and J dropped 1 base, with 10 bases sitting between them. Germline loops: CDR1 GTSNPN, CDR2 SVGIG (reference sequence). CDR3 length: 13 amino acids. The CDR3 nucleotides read TGTGCCTGGAGGCAGGGCTTGTCCTACGAGCAGTACTTC. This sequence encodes CAWRQGLSYEQYF.

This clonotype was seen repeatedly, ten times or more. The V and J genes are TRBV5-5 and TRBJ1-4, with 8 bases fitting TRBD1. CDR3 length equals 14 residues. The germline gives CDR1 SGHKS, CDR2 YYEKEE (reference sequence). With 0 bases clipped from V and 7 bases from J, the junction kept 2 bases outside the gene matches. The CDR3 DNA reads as TGTGCCAGCAGCTTGGGACAGGGGATTGAAAAACTGTTTTTT. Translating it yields CASSLGQGIEKLFF.

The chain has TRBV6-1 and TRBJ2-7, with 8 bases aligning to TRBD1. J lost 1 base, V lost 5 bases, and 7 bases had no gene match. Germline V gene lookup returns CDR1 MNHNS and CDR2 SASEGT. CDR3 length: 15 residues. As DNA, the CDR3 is TGTGCCAGCAGTCCAACGACAGGGGCTTCCTACGAGCAGTACTTC. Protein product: CASSPTTGASYEQYF.

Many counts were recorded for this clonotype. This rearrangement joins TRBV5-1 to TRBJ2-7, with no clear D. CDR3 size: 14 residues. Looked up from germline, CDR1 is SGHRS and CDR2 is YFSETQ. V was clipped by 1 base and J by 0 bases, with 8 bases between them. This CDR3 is CASSLLISSYEQYF. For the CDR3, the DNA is TGCGCCAGCAGCTTGTTGATCAGCTCCTACGAGCAGTACTTC.

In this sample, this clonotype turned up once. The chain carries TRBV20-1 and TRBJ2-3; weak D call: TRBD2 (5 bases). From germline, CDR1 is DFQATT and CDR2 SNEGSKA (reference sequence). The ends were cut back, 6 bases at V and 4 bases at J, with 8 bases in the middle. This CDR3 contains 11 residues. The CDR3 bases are TGCAGTGCCGGGGAGTCAGATACGCAGTATTTT. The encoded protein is CSAGESDTQYF.

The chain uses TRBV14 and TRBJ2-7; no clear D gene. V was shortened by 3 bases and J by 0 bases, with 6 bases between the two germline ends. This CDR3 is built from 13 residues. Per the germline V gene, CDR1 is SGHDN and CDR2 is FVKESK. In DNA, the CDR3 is TGTGCCAGCAGCCATAAGAACTCCTACGAGCAGTACTTC. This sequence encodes CASSHKNSYEQYF.

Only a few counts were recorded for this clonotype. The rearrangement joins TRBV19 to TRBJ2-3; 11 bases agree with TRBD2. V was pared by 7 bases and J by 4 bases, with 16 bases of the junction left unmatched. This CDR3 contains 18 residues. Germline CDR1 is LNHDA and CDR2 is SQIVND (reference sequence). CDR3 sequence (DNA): TGTGCCAGTACAGTGGGCGGACTAGCGGGCTCTCTCCCAGATACGCAGTATTTT. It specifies CASTVGGLAGSLPDTQYF.

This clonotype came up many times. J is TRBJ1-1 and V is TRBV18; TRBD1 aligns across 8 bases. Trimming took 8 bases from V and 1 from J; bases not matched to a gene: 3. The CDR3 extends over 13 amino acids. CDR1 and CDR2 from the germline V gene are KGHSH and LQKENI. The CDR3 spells CASAQGANTEAFF. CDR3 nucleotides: TGTGCCAGCGCCCAGGGGGCGAACACTGAAGCTTTCTTT.